A selection of T cell receptor beta chains follows, all from one sample in a study of shared clonotypes between healthy human individuals. Generated by immunoSEQ multiplex PCR, the TCRdb table keeps only in-frame clones and is missing some. The data show over a million clones, with 65% to 80% seen just once and roughly 1.4% held by the top ten. The sequenced sample was memory CD4+ T cells sorted from blood. The receptor set was obtained from a man between 18 and 29 years old in good health. The CDR3 runs from the conserved cysteine through the conserved F or W. The D gene is left open where the match is weak. The size field is filled for only some rows; it gives once, few, many or a size class.

clone size,J gene,V gene,D gene,CDR3 protein,CDR3 DNA
few,TRBJ2-5,TRBV6-4,TRBD1,CASSETIRDREPQETQYF,TGTGCCAGCAGTGAGACTATCCGGGACAGGGAACCTCAAGAGACCCAGTACTTC
-,TRBJ2-1,TRBV5-1,TRBD2,CASSSLAGGNNEQFF,TGCGCCAGCAGCTCTTTAGCGGGAGGAAACAATGAGCAGTTCTTC
-,TRBJ2-5,TRBV23-1,-,CPRGAQYF,TGCCCGAGGGGGGCCCAGTACTTC
many,TRBJ2-1,TRBV6-1,TRBD2,CASREGLAESYNEQFF,TGTGCCAGCAGGGAAGGACTAGCGGAGTCCTACAATGAGCAGTTCTTC
-,TRBJ2-7,TRBV30,TRBD1,CAWSGQGLVQYF,TGTGCCTGGAGCGGACAGGGGCTGGTGCAGTACTTC
-,TRBJ2-2,TRBV4-2,-,CASSQDSSRGELFF,TGTGCCAGCAGCCAAGATTCTTCCCGCGGGGAGCTGTTTTTT
few,TRBJ1-4,TRBV20-1,-,CSARREKLFF,TGCAGTGCTAGAAGAGAAAAACTGTTTTTT
few,TRBJ1-1,TRBV5-5,-,CASSLATTEAFF,TGTGCCAGCAGCTTGGCCACTACTGAAGCTTTCTTT
-,TRBJ1-2,TRBV27,TRBD1,CASSTRTGGVYGYTF,TGTGCCAGCAGTACCCGGACAGGGGGCGTCTATGGCTACACCTTC
-,TRBJ1-1,TRBV5-5,TRBD1,CASSLGQGLNTEAFF,TGTGCCAGCAGCCTGGGACAGGGATTGAACACTGAAGCTTTCTTT
few,TRBJ1-5,TRBV28,TRBD1,CASRGDSRNQPQHF,TGTGCCAGCAGGGGGGACAGCCGTAATCAGCCCCAGCATTTT
-,TRBJ2-2,TRBV27,-,CASKGTMNTGELFF,TGTGCCAGCAAGGGGACCATGAACACCGGGGAGCTGTTTTTT
many,TRBJ2-2,TRBV30,-,CAWKGTGELFF,TGTGCCTGGAAGGGCACCGGGGAGCTGTTTTTT
-,TRBJ2-1,TRBV19,TRBD2,CASSIGWAGGKRFEQFF,TGTGCCAGTAGTATAGGTTGGGCGGGGGGGAAAAGATTTGAGCAGTTCTTC
few,TRBJ2-2,TRBV9,-,CASSVERAGALRSPGELFF,TGTGCCAGCAGCGTAGAGAGGGCGGGGGCCCTCCGGTCACCCGGGGAGCTGTTTTTT
-,TRBJ2-7,TRBV4-3,-,CASSQVWGSYEQYF,TGCGCCAGCAGCCAAGTTTGGGGGAGTTACGAGCAGTACTTC
-,TRBJ1-4,TRBV5-1,TRBD1,CASSGTGTANEKLFF,TGCGCCAGCAGCGGAACCGGGACAGCTAATGAAAAACTGTTTTTT
-,TRBJ2-1,TRBV5-1,-,CASSLESPYNEQFF,TGCGCCAGCAGCTTGGAGAGCCCCTACAATGAGCAGTTCTTC
-,TRBJ1-2,TRBV5-1,-,CASSLSPDRANYGYTF,TGCGCCAGCAGCTTGTCCCCTGACAGAGCTAACTATGGCTACACCTTC
few,TRBJ2-5,TRBV9,-,CASSVGVVETQYF,TGTGCCAGCAGCGTAGGGGTAGTAGAGACCCAGTACTTC
-,TRBJ1-5,TRBV4-1,-,CASSHTDRINQPQHF,TGCGCCAGCAGCCACACAGACAGGATAAATCAGCCCCAGCATTTT
-,TRBJ1-3,TRBV29-1,-,CSVRHWSLDGNTIYF,TGCAGCGTACGACACTGGTCCCTCGATGGAAACACCATATATTTT
few,TRBJ1-5,TRBV4-1,-,CASSPILRQGNQPQHF,TGCGCCAGCAGCCCGATCCTCAGACAAGGAAATCAGCCCCAGCATTTT
-,TRBJ1-5,TRBV11-2,TRBD1,CASSLQGGQPQHF,TGTGCCAGCAGCTTACAGGGGGGACAGCCCCAGCATTTT
-,TRBJ2-7,TRBV6-6,TRBD2,CASSLAGGLYEQYF,TGTGCCAGCAGTTTAGCGGGAGGTTTGTACGAGCAGTACTTC
-,TRBJ2-6,TRBV19,-,CASSRGSGANVLTF,TGTGCCAGTAGTAGAGGCTCTGGGGCCAACGTCCTGACTTTC
few,TRBJ1-1,TRBV7-9,-,CASSRRGKAFF,TGTGCCAGCAGCCGACGAGGGAAAGCTTTCTTT
few,TRBJ2-1,TRBV5-1,-,CASSRDGLNEQFF,TGCGCCAGCTCCCGGGACGGCCTAAATGAGCAGTTCTTC
-,TRBJ2-3,TRBV5-6,TRBD2,CASSSSGATQYF,TGTGCCAGCAGCTCGAGCGGGGCTACGCAGTATTTT
-,TRBJ1-5,TRBV30,-,CAWSPGPNQPQHF,TGTGCCTGGAGTCCGGGGCCCAATCAGCCCCAGCATTTT
-,TRBJ2-4,TRBV6-5,-,CASSSRGEQNIQYF,TGTGCCAGCAGTTCCCGGGGAGAACAGAACATTCAGTACTTC
few,TRBJ2-1,TRBV7-2,-,CASSPASVGANEQFF,TGTGCCAGCAGCCCTGCTAGCGTCGGGGCCAATGAGCAGTTCTTC
-,TRBJ2-1,TRBV5-1,TRBD2,CASSLVPLAGVGEQFF,TGCGCCAGCAGCTTGGTGCCTCTAGCGGGAGTAGGTGAGCAGTTCTTC
-,TRBJ2-3,TRBV18,-,CASSPLSGTDTQYF,TGTGCCAGCTCACCTCTAAGCGGCACAGATACGCAGTATTTT
-,TRBJ2-1,TRBV15,TRBD2,CATSAGLAPNEQFF,TGTGCCACCAGCGCCGGACTAGCGCCTAATGAGCAGTTCTTC
-,TRBJ1-2,TRBV11-1,-,CASSLGGGYGYTF,TGTGCCAGCAGCTTAGGGGGCGGGTATGGCTACACCTTC
-,TRBJ1-5,TRBV28,TRBD1,CASSFIQGAGNQPQHF,TGTGCCAGCAGTTTCATTCAGGGGGCTGGCAATCAGCCCCAGCATTTT
-,TRBJ2-7,TRBV6-6,TRBD1,CASSRGGRSSYEQYF,TGTGCCAGCAGCCGAGGGGGCCGTAGCTCCTACGAGCAGTACTTC
once,TRBJ2-3,TRBV9,-,CASSALADLTDTQYF,TGTGCCAGCAGCGCATTAGCAGACCTCACAGATACGCAGTATTTT
-,TRBJ1-1,TRBV6-1,-,CASSRTGNTEAFF,TGTGCCAGCAGCAGAACGGGGAACACTGAAGCTTTCTTT
-,TRBJ2-3,TRBV14,-,CASSQGRGKADTQYF,TGTGCCAGCAGCCAAGGTCGCGGGAAGGCAGATACGCAGTATTTT
-,TRBJ2-7,TRBV5-5,TRBD1,CASSLQPGQGYEQYF,TGTGCCAGCAGCTTACAGCCCGGACAGGGCTACGAGCAGTACTTC
-,TRBJ1-1,TRBV7-2,-,CASSYTTGTNTEAFF,TGTGCCAGCAGCTATACTACAGGGACCAACACTGAAGCTTTCTTT
-,TRBJ1-6,TRBV7-8,TRBD1,CASSDDRGLNSPLHF,TGTGCCAGCAGCGACGACAGGGGGCTTAATTCACCCCTCCACTTT
-,TRBJ2-7,TRBV11-2,TRBD2,CASSFGGRGYEQYF,TGTGCCAGCAGCTTCGGCGGGAGAGGCTACGAGCAGTACTTC